These 27 T cell receptor beta chains were sequenced from one sample in a study of response to subunit inactivated influenza vaccine. In TCRdb, the RT-PCR reads were re-called with MiXCR into one record per CDR3 protein. The table has about 540,000 distinct CDR3 sequences, roughly 25% seen once; the top ten hold 2.5% to 3.5%. These same records also appear under a second study, on T cells expressing NK-cell markers. That source adds: UMI-tagged 5'RACE template switching yielded the TCR beta cDNA.

The sample consisted of CD4+ T cells sorted from PBMCs, taken 11 to 12 days after vaccination. The receptors shown here come from a man aged 45-65 years who received an inactivated influenza vaccine.

Only a few counts were recorded for this clonotype. The rearrangement joins TRBV11-2 to TRBJ1-2; 9 bases are shared with TRBD1. V lost 3 bases, J lost 6 bases, and 5 bases stayed unmatched. The CDR3 is 14 amino acids. Germline loops: CDR1 SGHAT, CDR2 FQNNGV. The CDR3: CASSLGDRVHGYTF. The CDR3 nucleotides are TGTGCCAGCAGCTTGGGGGACAGGGTACATGGCTACACCTTC.

This chain uses TRBV10-3 with TRBJ2-5; no clear D gene. The CDR3 is 13 amino acids. Trimming shortened V by 0 bases and J by 2 bases, and 4 bases separated the two germline ends. The germline CDR1 and CDR2 sequences are ENHRY and SYGVKD. As DNA, the CDR3 is TGTGCCATCAGTGAGTCGCCTCAAGAGACCCAGTACTTC. Amino acids: CAISESPQETQYF.

In its sample, this clonotype was seen a few times. The chain combines TRBV5-1 with TRBJ1-1, with 7 bases lining up with TRBD1. J lost 1 base, V lost 4 bases, and 10 bases had no gene match. The CDR3 is 16 amino acids. In germline, CDR1 is SGHRS, CDR2 YFSETQ. The CDR3 sequence: CASSLTGQSWNTEAFF. The DNA for the CDR3 is TGCGCCAGCAGCCTAACGGGACAGAGTTGGAACACTGAAGCTTTCTTT. The entire variable domain, with the rest obtained from reference TRBV5-1 and TRBJ1-1, is as follows: KAGVTQTPRYLIKTRGQQVTLSCSPISGHRSVSWYQQTPGQGLQFLFEYFSETQRNKGNFPGRFSGRQFSNSRSEMNVSTLELGDSALYLCASSLTGQSWNTEAFFGQGTRLTVV.

The chain uses TRBV29-1 and TRBJ2-7; perhaps TRBD1 as D (6 bases). Germline CDR1 and CDR2: SQVTM and ANQGSEA. CDR3 length equals 13 residues. V gave up 4 bases and J gave up 2 bases, with 12 bases separating them. Here the CDR3 DNA reads TGCAGCGTTGTTACAGGGATCGCCTACGAGCAGTACTTC. Protein sequence: CSVVTGIAYEQYF.

This chain uses TRBV28 with TRBJ2-1; 8 bases match TRBD2. The trim removed 7 bases at V and 7 bases at J, leaving 6 bases unmatched. The CDR3 loop spans 13 amino acids. Germline CDR1 and CDR2: MDHEN and SYDVKM. In nucleotides, the CDR3 is TGTGCCAGCAAAACGGGAGGGCTAAATGAGCAGTTCTTC. This gives the protein CASKTGGLNEQFF.

This clonotype turned up a few times. The rearrangement links TRBV20-1 to TRBJ1-5; D gene ambiguous. CDR1 and CDR2 (germline): DFQATT, SNEGSKA (reference sequence). This CDR3 has 15 residues. V lost 0 bases and J 0 bases, leaving 9 bases between the germline ends. CDR3 sequence: CSAREQISSNQPQHF. For the CDR3, the DNA is TGCAGTGCTAGAGAGCAGATAAGTAGCAATCAGCCCCAGCATTTT.

This rearrangement joins TRBV12-3 or TRBV12-4 to TRBJ2-2, with D hard to call. The germline V and J ends were trimmed by 6 bases and 4 bases, with 12 bases remaining between them. This CDR3 has 14 amino acids. CDR3: CASRTPGSTGELFF. DNA of the CDR3: TGTGCCAGCAGGACCCCGGGCTCCACCGGGGAGCTGTTTTTT.

The rearrangement joins TRBV4-1 to TRBJ2-2, with 9 nucleotides matching TRBD1. The J segment lost 6 bases and the V segment lost 4 bases, leaving 12 bases of the junction unmatched. Looked up from germline, CDR1 is MGHRA and CDR2 is YSYEKL. The CDR3 is made up of 17 amino acids. CDR3 residues: CASSLQPGTGRSGELFF. DNA of the CDR3: TGCGCCAGCAGCCTCCAACCCGGGACAGGGAGGTCCGGGGAGCTGTTTTTT.

This clonotype was found a few times. The chain employs TRBV5-4 and TRBJ2-7, with TRBD2 as a possible D gene (6 bases). V was cut by 0 bases and J by 7 bases, with 29 bases left in between. The CDR3 sequence is 19 residues long. Germline V lookup: CDR1 SGHNT, CDR2 YYREEE (reference sequence). In DNA form, the CDR3 reads TGTGCCAGCAGCTTGGAAGGGTTGAGCGGAATCTCCAATGGGGGGGAGCAGTACTTC. Its translation: CASSLEGLSGISNGGEQYF.

This clonotype was counted many times. This chain links TRBV29-1 with TRBJ2-5; 9 positions match TRBD2. The J segment lost 4 bases and the V segment lost 3 bases, leaving 0 bases of the junction unmatched. Germline CDR1 and CDR2: SQVTM and ANQGSEA. The CDR3 sequence is 12 residues long. The CDR3 bases are TGCAGCGTTGAGACTAGCGGAGAGACCCAGTACTTC. Its protein product is CSVETSGETQYF.

The chain combines TRBV9 with TRBJ2-3; 7 bases map to TRBD1. Germline trimming cut 3 bases from V and 9 bases from J; bases unmatched to any gene: 16. Germline CDR1 and CDR2: SGDLS and YYNGEE. This CDR3 region has 16 residues. DNA of the CDR3: TGTGCCAGCAGCGCAACCGGGACAGCCTTCGGAACCACGCAGTATTTT. Translation: CASSATGTAFGTTQYF. Filled out from reference TRBV9 and TRBJ2-3, the complete variable domain reads DSGVTQTPKHLITATGQRVTLRCSPRSGDLSVYWYQQSLDQGLQFLIQYYNGEERAKGNILERFSAQQFPDLHSELNLSSLELGDSALYFCASSATGTAFGTTQYFGPGTRLTVL.

Turning to this clonotype: This may arise from a read error, as a much more abundant clone is one base away. V usage is TRBV12-3 or TRBV12-4 and J usage is TRBJ2-3; D possibly matches TRBD1 or TRBD2 (5 bases each). The CDR3 has 12 residues. Trimming removed 10 bases from V and 8 bases from J, with 16 bases in between. As DNA, the CDR3 is TGTGCCAACTGCAGGGCTGGGGGTACGCAGTATTTT. Its protein product is CANCRAGGTQYF.

This chain connects TRBV10-3 to TRBJ2-1; D gene ambiguous. V was shortened by 4 bases and J by 2 bases, with 15 bases between the two germline ends. The CDR3 has 16 amino acids. Germline V gives CDR1 ENHRY, CDR2 SYGVKD. CDR3 amino acids: CAISGSTHVAYNEQFF. Here the CDR3 DNA reads TGTGCCATCAGTGGGAGCACCCATGTGGCCTACAATGAGCAGTTCTTC.

In this sample, this clonotype turned up a few times. This chain links TRBV10-3 with TRBJ2-3; 10 bases are shared with TRBD2. V lost 10 bases to trimming and J lost 5 bases; unmatched junction nucleotides: 9. Germline V CDR1 and CDR2: ENHRY, SYGVKD. The CDR3 is made up of 14 amino acids. The CDR3 region is CATSTSGVEDTQYF. The CDR3 DNA is TGTGCCACCTCTACTAGCGGGGTGGAAGATACGCAGTATTTT.

This clonotype was observed a few times. This chain connects TRBV15 to TRBJ2-1, with 7 bases that match TRBD1. V trimming: 3 bases; J trimming: 3 bases; junction bases outside the gene matches: 8. The CDR3 has 16 residues. The germline gives CDR1 LNHNV, CDR2 YYDKDF (reference sequence). CDR3 protein: CATSSPQGVSYNEQFF. The CDR3 DNA is TGTGCCACCAGCAGTCCCCAGGGGGTGAGCTACAATGAGCAGTTCTTC.

The CDR3 DNA sequence: TGTGCCAGCAGCCTAATCTTGGGGACACATCAGTTCTTC. The encoded protein is CASSLILGTHQFF. The rearrangement joins TRBV9 to TRBJ2-1; the D gene is possibly TRBD1 (6 bases). V shed 4 bases and J shed 13 bases, with 18 bases lying between them. The CDR3 spans 13 residues. Germline assignment: CDR1 SGDLS and CDR2 YYNGEE. Looking up the rest from reference TRBV9 and TRBJ2-1 gives the full variable domain: DSGVTQTPKHLITATGQRVTLRCSPRSGDLSVYWYQQSLDQGLQFLIQYYNGEERAKGNILERFSAQQFPDLHSELNLSSLELGDSALYFCASSLILGTHQFFGPGTRLTVL.

The rearrangement joins TRBV4-3 to TRBJ1-1; D is perhaps TRBD1 (5 bases). The germline V gene has CDR1 LGHNA and CDR2 YSLEER. The CDR3 loop spans 15 amino acids. Trimming left V 4 bases short and J 6 bases short, with 18 bases between. The CDR3 reads CASSRGTPQVAEAFF. The CDR3 nucleotides read TGCGCCAGCAGCCGTGGGACGCCCCAAGTCGCTGAAGCTTTCTTT.

The chain is built from TRBV11-2 and TRBJ2-7; TRBD1 matches 8 bases. Germline values: CDR1 SGHAT, CDR2 FQNNGV. Losses at the gene ends were 7 bases for V and 7 bases for J; bases not matched to a gene: 12. This CDR3 is 14 amino acids long. CDR3 nucleotides: TGTGCCAGCACCCAAGGGACAGGACGTGTGGAGCAGTACTTC. Translating gives CASTQGTGRVEQYF.

V gene TRBV12-3 or TRBV12-4 combines with J gene TRBJ1-3, with 7 bases that match TRBD1. There are 16 residues in the CDR3. Losses at the gene ends were 5 bases for V and 4 bases for J; bases not matched to a gene: 11. The chain's CDR3 is CASSPTDRVLGNTIYF. In DNA, the CDR3 is TGTGCCAGCAGTCCTACAGACAGGGTTTTAGGAAACACCATATATTTT.

The table lists this clonotype with a few counts. The chain joins TRBV18 to TRBJ2-5; tentatively, D is TRBD1 (5 bases). Trimming removed 3 bases at V and 4 bases at J, with 15 bases between. Germline CDR1 is KGHSH and CDR2 is LQKENI. This CDR3 comprises 15 residues. The CDR3 here is CASSPGTGTRETQYF. CDR3 bases: TGTGCCAGCTCACCGGGAACAGGTACCAGAGAGACCCAGTACTTC.

The V and J genes are TRBV21-1 and TRBJ2-7; the listed D gene, TRBD2, was not tested against the DNA. TRBV21-1 is reported as a pseudogene. The CDR3 spans 21 residues. CDR3 bases: TGTGCCAGCAGCAAGACTGTCTCTTGCGGGGGTGGTCTTGAAAGCTCCTACGAGCAGTACTTC. It codes for CASSKTVSCGGGLESSYEQYF.

The table lists this clonotype with a few counts. The genes are TRBV6-5 and TRBJ1-1; D not certain. Germline CDR1 is MNHEY and CDR2 is SVGAGI. V was pared by 3 bases and J by 10 bases, with 15 bases between. The length of the CDR3 is 13 residues. As DNA, the CDR3 is TGTGCCAGCAGTTATACGATCGGCTTGGGAGCTTTCTTT. As protein: CASSYTIGLGAFF.

This clonotype was seen only a few times. V is TRBV20-1 and J is TRBJ2-4; 11 positions agree with TRBD1. Germline CDR1 reads DFQATT; CDR2 reads SNEGSKA (reference sequence). The ends lost 6 bases at V and 7 bases at J; junction bases unmatched: 5. This CDR3 is built from 13 residues. This CDR3 is CSAWDRGKNIQYF. The CDR3 nucleotides are TGCAGTGCATGGGACAGGGGGAAGAACATTCAGTACTTC.

The V call is TRBV7-2, the J call TRBJ2-2; D perhaps matches TRBD2 (6 bases). The germline V and J ends were trimmed by 1 base and 1 base, with 10 bases remaining between them. The CDR3 has 16 residues. Germline V gives CDR1 SGHTA, CDR2 FQGNSA. The CDR3, as DNA: TGTGCCAGCAGCTTAGGAGGTAGCGGGAACACCGGGGAGCTGTTTTTT. Translated, it gives CASSLGGSGNTGELFF. The entire variable domain, with the rest obtained from reference TRBV7-2 and TRBJ2-2, is as follows: GAGVSQSPSNKVTEKGKDVELRCDPISGHTALYWYRQSLGQGLEFLIYFQGNSAPDKSGLPSDRFSAERTGGSVSTLTIQRTQQEDSAVYLCASSLGGSGNTGELFFGEGSRLTVL.

This clonotype was detected only a few times. This chain links TRBV11-2 with TRBJ2-3; 11 bases align to TRBD2. CDR1 and CDR2 from the germline V gene are SGHAT and FQNNGV. Trimming took 4 bases from V and 5 from J; bases not matched to a gene: 8. This CDR3 spans 16 amino acids. This chain's CDR3 is CASSSLSGTSGDTQYF. The CDR3 region has the DNA TGTGCCAGCAGCTCTTTATCTGGGACTAGCGGAGATACGCAGTATTTT.

This clonotype has a single count. The junction departs from the called germline gene at one end, perhaps through a read error. CDR3 sequence (DNA): TGCGCCAGCAGCTTTTCGGCAGGGTCCACAGATAGGCAGTATTTT. Protein: CASSFSAGSTDRQYF. This chain connects TRBV5-1 to TRBJ2-3, with TRBD1 as a possible D gene (5 bases). Germline CDR1 reads SGHRS; CDR2 reads YFSETQ. The CDR3 covers 15 residues.

The chain joins TRBV7-2 to TRBJ2-1; 11 bases fit TRBD1. Germline loops: CDR1 SGHTA, CDR2 FQGNSA. The trim removed 2 bases at V and 3 bases at J, leaving 3 bases unmatched. The CDR3 has 16 residues. This CDR3 is CASSLRGTGGYNEQFF. In nucleotides, the CDR3 is TGTGCCAGCAGCTTACGCGGGACAGGGGGCTACAATGAGCAGTTCTTC.